The rows below give T cell receptor beta chains drawn from one sample of a study of blood T cell repertoires in COVID-19. The table came from immunoSEQ multiplex PCR; TCRdb's copy has only in-frame clones and leaves some out. Here the sample spans approximately 150,000 clones, roughly 87% being singletons. The sample consisted of peripheral blood. These receptors were collected from a human donor in a cohort sampled during active COVID-19. Both conserved end residues are part of each CDR3. The order of the fields is D gene, clone size, J gene, V gene, CDR3 DNA, CDR3 protein. D genes are given only for firm matches. The listing skips clone size in some rows; elsewhere it reads once, few, many or a size class.

TRBD1 | . | TRBJ2-1 | TRBV7-3 | TGTGCCAGCAGCTCTCCTCAGGGGGCGAATGAGCAGTTCTTC | CASSSPQGANEQFF
TRBD2 | once | TRBJ2-5 | TRBV28 | TGTGCCAGCATGGGACTAGCGGGAGAATCACAGTACTTC | CASMGLAGESQYF
TRBD1 | few | TRBJ1-6 | TRBV9 | TGTGCCAGCAGCGGGGGACAGGGCAGCGCACCCCTCCACTTT | CASSGGQGSAPLHF
TRBD1 | . | TRBJ1-2 | TRBV5-4 | TGTGCCAGCAGCTTTCGGGACAGGGAGGTTGGCTACACCTTC | CASSFRDREVGYTF
. | . | TRBJ1-1 | TRBV28 | TGTGCCAGCAGGAGGGCCGCGGGTGGCACTGAAGCTTTCTTT | CASRRAAGGTEAFF
TRBD1 | . | TRBJ1-2 | TRBV6-5 | TGTGCCAGCAGGCCTAGGGGGCTTGGCTACACCTTC | CASRPRGLGYTF
. | . | TRBJ2-1 | TRBV6-5 | TGTGCCAGCAAGAGTGTGGTTTTCAGCGACAATGAGCAGTTCTTC | CASKSVVFSDNEQFF
TRBD1 | . | TRBJ1-1 | TRBV10-3 | TGTGCCATCAGTGAACGGCAGGGGGTGAGGGACACTGAAGCTTTCTTT | CAISERQGVRDTEAFF
. | . | TRBJ1-2 | TRBV27 | TGTGCCAGCGGACCGACAAGGGGCGACCCTGATGGCTACACCTTC | CASGPTRGDPDGYTF
TRBD1 | once | TRBJ1-3 | TRBV9 | TGTGCCAGCAGCGCCAAGGACAGGAGCTCTGGAAACACCATATATTTT | CASSAKDRSSGNTIYF
TRBD2 | many | TRBJ2-6 | TRBV27 | TGTGCCAGCAGTGAGATCAGCGGGAGGCCAGTTGGGGCCAACGTCCTGACTTTC | CASSEISGRPVGANVLTF
TRBD1 | . | TRBJ1-3 | TRBV28 | TGTGCCAGCAGTTTGGACAGGGGGGGAAACACCATATATTTT | CASSLDRGGNTIYF
TRBD2 | . | TRBJ2-1 | TRBV5-4 | TGTGCCAGCAGCTTGGGGCGGGGGGGCCGGTACAATGAGCAGTTCTTC | CASSLGRGGRYNEQFF
. | . | TRBJ1-1 | TRBV7-2 | TGTGCCAGCAGCTTAGGGGGGCGGAGTCGCACTGAAGCTTTCTTT | CASSLGGRSRTEAFF
TRBD2 | . | TRBJ2-5 | TRBV30 | TGTGCCTGGGCTTGGGACCGGCGGGGGGGCAGAGAGACCCAGTACTTC | CAWAWDRRGGRETQYF
TRBD1 | . | TRBJ2-7 | TRBV7-9 | TGTGCCAGCAGCTCGGGGACAGGGAGGGCCTACGAGCAGTACTTC | CASSSGTGRAYEQYF
. | . | TRBJ1-4 | TRBV6-6 | TGTGCCAGCACCAGACACCATAATGAAAAACTGTTTTTT | CASTRHHNEKLFF
TRBD2 | . | TRBJ2-1 | TRBV30 | TGTGCCTGGAGTGTAATACTAGCGGGAGGGAGAAATGAGCAGTTCTTC | CAWSVILAGGRNEQFF
. | once | TRBJ1-1 | TRBV9 | TGTGCCAGCAGCGCCGTTCGGAGGGGCACTGAAGCTTTCTTT | CASSAVRRGTEAFF
. | . | TRBJ1-5 | TRBV7-3 | TGTGCCAGCAGCCCCCTCCCTCAGCCCCAGCATTTT | CASSPLPQPQHF
. | . | TRBJ2-2 | TRBV6-2/TRBV6-3 | TGTGCCAGCAGTTACGTCGGACGGGGCGGGGAGCTGTTTTTT | CASSYVGRGGELFF
. | . | TRBJ2-3 | TRBV5-8 | TGTGCCAGCAGCTTGGAGGCAGGGGCTAGCACAGATACGCAGTATTTT | CASSLEAGASTDTQYF
. | . | TRBJ2-7 | TRBV3-1/TRBV3-2 | TGTGCCAGCAGCCAAGTAGTCCCCCACGAGCAGTACTTC | CASSQVVPHEQYF
. | . | TRBJ2-7 | TRBV15 | TGTGCCACCAGCATTCGTTCCTACGAGCAGTACTTC | CATSIRSYEQYF
TRBD1 | few | TRBJ2-7 | TRBV5-1 | TGCGCCAGCAGCTTGGGACAGGGGGCCTACGAGCAGTACTTC | CASSLGQGAYEQYF
TRBD1 | . | TRBJ2-1 | TRBV4-1 | TGCGCCAGCAGCCAGGATCAAAACAGGGGTTCCTACAATGAGCAGTTCTTC | CASSQDQNRGSYNEQFF
TRBD2 | once | TRBJ2-7 | TRBV3-1/TRBV3-2 | TGTGCCAGCAGCCGGGGGGGACTCGCTACCTACGAGCAGTACTTC | CASSRGGLATYEQYF
. | . | TRBJ1-4 | TRBV19 | TGTGCCAGTAGTCCCCGTGGAGTACCAACTAATGAAAAACTGTTTTTT | CASSPRGVPTNEKLFF
. | . | TRBJ2-3 | TRBV10-3 | TGTGCCATCGCCTCCGGGAGTATCTCAGATACGCAGTATTTT | CAIASGSISDTQYF
. | . | TRBJ1-2 | TRBV28 | TGTGCCAGCAGTTTGCGGGGGGGCGAAACCTATGGCTACACCTTC | CASSLRGGETYGYTF
. | medium-sized | TRBJ2-7 | TRBV3-1/TRBV3-2 | TGTGCCAGCAGTTTGGAGGTCGGGACCTACGAGCAGTACTTC | CASSLEVGTYEQYF
TRBD2 | . | TRBJ2-3 | TRBV9 | TGTGCCAGCAGCGTCAGTGGGGGGGTAAGCACAGATACGCAGTATTTT | CASSVSGGVSTDTQYF
. | . | TRBJ2-7 | TRBV11-3 | TGTGCCAGCAGCCCGAGGGGGGGCCCCTTCTACGAGCAGTACTTC | CASSPRGGPFYEQYF
. | . | TRBJ1-1 | TRBV27 | TGTGCCAGCAGTTTAATGGGCCAGACAGGCACTGAAGCTTTCTTT | CASSLMGQTGTEAFF
. | . | TRBJ1-3 | TRBV6-1 | TGTGCCAGCAGTAAAGCGGGGAGCTCTGGAAACACCATATATTTT | CASSKAGSSGNTIYF
. | . | TRBJ2-7 | TRBV6-2/TRBV6-3 | TGTGCCAGCAGTTACGGACTTAATTCCTACGAGCAGTACTTC | CASSYGLNSYEQYF
TRBD2 | once | TRBJ2-1 | TRBV7-6 | TGTGCCAGCAGCCCCCGGACTAGCGGGACCTACAATGAGCAGTTCTTC | CASSPRTSGTYNEQFF
. | . | TRBJ2-7 | TRBV27 | TGTGCCAGCAGCAATTCGGGACTCCCGGTCGAGCAGTACTTC | CASSNSGLPVEQYF
TRBD1 | . | TRBJ1-6 | TRBV30 | TGTGCCTGGAGTCACCAGGGGGCGTATAATTCACCCCTCCACTTT | CAWSHQGAYNSPLHF
TRBD2 | . | TRBJ2-1 | TRBV7-3 | TGTGCCAGCAGCTTAGCGGGGGGGACCTACAATGAGCAGTTCTTC | CASSLAGGTYNEQFF
TRBD2 | . | TRBJ2-7 | TRBV18 | TGTGCCAGCTCACCAGGTGTGACTAGCGGTTCCTACGAGCAGTACTTC | CASSPGVTSGSYEQYF
TRBD2 | . | TRBJ2-2 | TRBV5-1 | TGCGCCAGCAGCTTGGCCTTAGCGGGAGATCGTACGGGGGAGCTGTTTTTT | CASSLALAGDRTGELFF
. | many | TRBJ2-1 | TRBV9 | TGTGCCAGCGGCCTTTACAATGAGCAGTTCTTC | CASGLYNEQFF
. | . | TRBJ2-7 | TRBV9 | TGTGCCAGCAGCCAGGGCCTAAATGGGGCCGAGCAGTACTTC | CASSQGLNGAEQYF
. | . | TRBJ1-4 | TRBV12-3/TRBV12-4 | TGTGCCAGCAGTCCGGACACGAATGAAAAACTGTTTTTT | CASSPDTNEKLFF
TRBD1 | . | TRBJ1-5 | TRBV7-9 | TGTGCCAGCAGCTTAGCTCACTGGGGACAGGGAAGGGATCAGCCCCAGCATTTT | CASSLAHWGQGRDQPQHF
. | . | TRBJ2-7 | TRBV5-1 | TGCGCCAGCAGTCCTAAGGGAGAGGGGAGGAGCTCCTACGAGCAGTACTTC | CASSPKGEGRSSYEQYF
. | . | TRBJ1-2 | TRBV19 | TGTGCCAGTAGAACTATGCAAGCCTATGGCTACACCTTC | CASRTMQAYGYTF
TRBD2 | . | TRBJ2-5 | TRBV24-1 | TGTGCCACCAGTAGGGGACTAGCGGGAGGGCGGTCCCAAGAGACCCAGTACTTC | CATSRGLAGGRSQETQYF
. | . | TRBJ2-5 | TRBV7-9 | TGTGCCAGCAGCCGCGGCAGGGCAGAGACCCAGTACTTC | CASSRGRAETQYF
TRBD1 | . | TRBJ1-6 | TRBV5-1 | TGCGCCAGCAGCATAACGGGACAGGGGAATTCACCCCTCCACTTT | CASSITGQGNSPLHF
. | . | TRBJ1-5 | TRBV19 | TGTGCCAGTAGTATGCCCTTCCGGACAGTGGGCAATCAGCCCCAGCATTTT | CASSMPFRTVGNQPQHF